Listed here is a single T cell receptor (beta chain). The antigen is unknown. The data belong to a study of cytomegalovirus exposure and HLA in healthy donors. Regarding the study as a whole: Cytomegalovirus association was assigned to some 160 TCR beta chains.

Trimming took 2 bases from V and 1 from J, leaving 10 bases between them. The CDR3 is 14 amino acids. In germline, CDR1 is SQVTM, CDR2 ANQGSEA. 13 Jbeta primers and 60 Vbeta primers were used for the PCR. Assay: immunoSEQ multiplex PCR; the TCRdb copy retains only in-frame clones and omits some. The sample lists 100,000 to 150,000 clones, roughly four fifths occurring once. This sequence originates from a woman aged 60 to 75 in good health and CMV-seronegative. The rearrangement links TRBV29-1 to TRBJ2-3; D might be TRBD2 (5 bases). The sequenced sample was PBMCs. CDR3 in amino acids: CSVELAEGTDTQYF. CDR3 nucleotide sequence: TGCAGCGTTGAACTAGCTGAGGGCACAGATACGCAGTATTTT.